This entry is about one T cell receptor beta chain. Its antigen is unidentified. The germline CDR1 and CDR2 sequences are MNHEY and SVGAGI. Deletions cut 10 bases from V and 10 bases from J, with 20 bases between. The CDR3 sequence is 13 residues long. This sample was taken from a study of post-analysis software for immune sequencing data. Overall study context: The courses of disease that were included comprised relapsing-remitting, secondary progressive and progressive-relapsing multiple sclerosis. Broader study findings: Strong same-batch co-clustering of samples appeared with F measure clustering. Patients used about five TRBV segments, including TRBV5-6, TRBV5-1 and TRBV20-1, more often than controls. Among multiple sclerosis patients, normalized Chao1 diversity was significantly below that of controls.

Researchers reported that TCR beta cDNA libraries carried unique molecular identifiers. Researchers reported about 500,000 cDNA molecules coming from around 1 to 10 million T cells. One entry per CDR3 protein, called by TCRdb with MiXCR from the PCR reads. The sample lists some 690,000 distinct CDR3 sequences; approximately 60% were seen once. The chain combines TRBV6-5 with TRBJ2-1; D might be TRBD1 (6 bases). The TCR was taken from a girl aged 2 to 10 with multiple sclerosis. Sequenced: blood. CDR3 loop: CATGAGALGEQFF. The CDR3 nucleotides are TGTGCCACCGGGGCAGGGGCCTTAGGGGAGCAGTTCTTC.